A selection of T cell receptor beta chains follows, all from one sample in a study of blood T cell repertoires in COVID-19. Clones were read by immunoSEQ multiplex PCR, and TCRdb kept only the in-frame ones, dropping some. Of under 400,000 clones in the sample, approximately 86% were seen once. The sequencing sample was made of PBMCs or T cells enriched from blood (not recorded which). The receptors shown here come from a woman between 40 and 50 years old with acute COVID-19. Each CDR3 is given with its conserved first and last residue. Each record gives: clone size, D gene, V gene, CDR3 length, J gene, CDR3 DNA, CDR3 protein. D genes are given only for firm matches. Size tells how often a clone was seen (once, few, many) or the class of an expanded clone, and some rows leave it out.

-,TRBD1,TRBV18,17,TRBJ2-4,TGTGCCAGCTCACCAAGTGGGACAGGTCGAGCCAAAAACATTCAGTACTTC,CASSPSGTGRAKNIQYF
-,-,TRBV4-2,14,TRBJ1-6,TGTGCCAGCAGCCAAGAGGGGGGGAATTCACCCCTCCACTTT,CASSQEGGNSPLHF
-,TRBD2,TRBV7-2,15,TRBJ2-3,TGTGCCAGCAGCTTAGTTGCGGGAGTGGGAGATACGCAGTATTTT,CASSLVAGVGDTQYF
-,TRBD1,TRBV24-1,18,TRBJ1-5,TGTGCCACCAATTCCCTGGACAGGGGAGAAGAGAGCAATCAGCCCCAGCATTTT,CATNSLDRGEESNQPQHF
-,TRBD2,TRBV7-2,16,TRBJ2-1,TGTGCCAGCACCGGGGGTGGCGGGAGGCCGCTGGTGGAGCAGTTCTTC,CASTGGGGRPLVEQFF
-,-,TRBV9,14,TRBJ2-3,TGTGCCAGCAGCGTAGGGGCAGCCACAGATACGCAGTATTTT,CASSVGAATDTQYF
-,TRBD1,TRBV27,15,TRBJ2-3,TGTGCCAGCAGTCTTAGACAGGGGGCGCGAGATACGCAGTATTTT,CASSLRQGARDTQYF
-,TRBD1,TRBV11-2,13,TRBJ1-1,TGTGCCAGCAGCTTAGCAGGGGGGATTGAAGCTTTCTTT,CASSLAGGIEAFF
-,TRBD2,TRBV5-1,15,TRBJ2-7,TGCGCCAGCAGCCAAACTAGCGGGAGGGCCCACGAGCAGTACTTC,CASSQTSGRAHEQYF
once,-,TRBV5-1,15,TRBJ2-1,TGCGCCAGCAGCTTCGACAGCTTAATGGACAATGAGCAGTTCTTC,CASSFDSLMDNEQFF
few,-,TRBV4-1,14,TRBJ1-1,TGCGCCAGCATCATAGGGGATCCGAACACTGAAGCTTTCTTT,CASIIGDPNTEAFF
-,TRBD1,TRBV4-2,16,TRBJ1-2,TGTGCCAGCAGCCAAGATTTCCTCACAGGGGGGTATGGCTACACCTTC,CASSQDFLTGGYGYTF
few,TRBD1,TRBV4-1,18,TRBJ1-5,TGCGCCAGCAGCCAACGCATCCGGACAGGGTCGAGCAATCAGCCCCAGCATTTT,CASSQRIRTGSSNQPQHF
once,TRBD2,TRBV2,16,TRBJ2-7,TGTGCCAGCAGTGTGGGGGGAGGGATAGGGACCTACGAGCAGTACTTC,CASSVGGGIGTYEQYF
-,TRBD1,TRBV18,16,TRBJ1-4,TGTGCCAGCTCACCAGGGCGGGACAGGGAGGCTCAAAAACTGTTTTTT,CASSPGRDREAQKLFF
-,TRBD2,TRBV3-1/TRBV3-2,17,TRBJ2-1,TGTGCCAGCAGCCAAGAAAGAGCGGGAGGCCTAAGAAATGAGCAGTTCTTC,CASSQERAGGLRNEQFF
-,-,TRBV18,13,TRBJ1-2,TGTGCCAGCTCACCACAACAGGAGGGTGGCTACACCTTC,CASSPQQEGGYTF
-,TRBD1,TRBV29-1,14,TRBJ1-4,TGCAGCGTTGAAGTGACAGGGCTGGATGAAAAACTGTTTTTT,CSVEVTGLDEKLFF
-,TRBD1,TRBV28,16,TRBJ1-1,TGTGCCAGCACTAAAACATCGGACAGGGCCTACACTGAAGCTTTCTTT,CASTKTSDRAYTEAFF
once,TRBD1,TRBV4-1,18,TRBJ2-2,TGCGCCAGCAGCCAGACTGAACAGGGGGTAGGAAACACCGGGGAGCTGTTTTTT,CASSQTEQGVGNTGELFF
-,TRBD2,TRBV9,16,TRBJ2-1,TGTGCCAGCAGCGTAGGGCTAGCGGGAGGGCCTAATGAGCAGTTCTTC,CASSVGLAGGPNEQFF
-,-,TRBV7-8,12,TRBJ1-2,TGTGCCAGCAGCTTACCACTCTATGGCTACACCTTC,CASSLPLYGYTF